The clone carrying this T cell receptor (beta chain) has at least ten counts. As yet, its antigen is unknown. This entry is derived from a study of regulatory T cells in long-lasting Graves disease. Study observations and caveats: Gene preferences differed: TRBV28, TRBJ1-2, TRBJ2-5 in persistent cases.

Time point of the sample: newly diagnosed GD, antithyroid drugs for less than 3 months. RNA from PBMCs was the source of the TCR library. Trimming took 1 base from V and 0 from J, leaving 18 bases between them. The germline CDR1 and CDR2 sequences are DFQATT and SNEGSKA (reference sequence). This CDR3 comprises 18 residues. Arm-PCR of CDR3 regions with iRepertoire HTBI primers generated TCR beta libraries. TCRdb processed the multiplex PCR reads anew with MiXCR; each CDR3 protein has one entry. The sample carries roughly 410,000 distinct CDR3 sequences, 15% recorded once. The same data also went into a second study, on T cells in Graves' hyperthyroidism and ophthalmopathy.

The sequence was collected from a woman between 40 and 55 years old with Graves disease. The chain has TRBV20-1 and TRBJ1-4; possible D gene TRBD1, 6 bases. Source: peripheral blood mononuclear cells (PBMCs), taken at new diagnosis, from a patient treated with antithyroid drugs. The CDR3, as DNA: TGCAGTGCTAGAGGCACCACAGGGTTGGTCCCAACTAATGAAAAACTGTTTTTT. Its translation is CSARGTTGLVPTNEKLFF.